Following are 30 T cell receptor beta chains from one sample sequenced in a study of blood T cell repertoires in COVID-19. Produced via immunoSEQ multiplex PCR; TCRdb's table is partial and in-frame only. Here the sample spans about 150,000 clones, roughly 90% being singletons. What was sequenced was PBMCs or T cells enriched from blood (not recorded which). These receptors came from a middle-aged woman who had been exposed to COVID-19.

This chain joins TRBV7-9 and TRBJ2-1, with D unclear. This CDR3 has 15 residues. The germline V gene encodes CDR1 SEHNR and CDR2 FQNEAQ (reference sequence). V dropped 5 bases and J dropped 0 bases, with 11 bases sitting between them. The CDR3 spells CASSPEVSSYNEQFF. CDR3 in DNA: TGTGCCAGCAGCCCTGAGGTCAGCTCCTACAATGAGCAGTTCTTC.

The V gene is TRBV18, the J gene TRBJ2-3; D is uncertain. V was pared by 3 bases and J by 0 bases, with 7 bases between. The CDR3 totals 14 residues. CDR1 is KGHSH, CDR2 LQKENI, per germline. Here the CDR3 reads CASSPITSTDTQYF. CDR3 DNA sequence: TGTGCCAGCTCACCTATCACTAGCACAGATACGCAGTATTTT.

About this clone itself: The junction departs from germline at one end; a sequencing error may be responsible. V usage is TRBV6-2 or TRBV6-3 and J usage is TRBJ2-7; 10 bases fit TRBD1. Germline V CDR1 and CDR2: MNHEY, SVGEGT. This CDR3 is built from 11 residues. The chain's CDR3 is CASSQGQGRNF. The CDR3 bases are TGTGCCAGCAGCCAGGGACAGGGGAGGAACTTC.

The chain combines TRBV5-6 with TRBJ2-1, with 11 bases lining up with TRBD2. The V and J ends lost 0 bases and 7 bases, in that order; junction bases with no gene match: 0. The CDR3 is made up of 14 amino acids. Looked up from germline, CDR1 is SGHDT and CDR2 is YYEEEE. The CDR3 DNA is TGTGCCAGCAGCTTGGGACTAGCGGGGAATGAGCAGTTCTTC. Protein: CASSLGLAGNEQFF.

The chain combines TRBV4-1 with TRBJ2-3, with D maybe TRBD1 (7 bases). Trimming took 5 bases from V and 4 from J, leaving 16 bases between them. CDR3 size: 15 residues. In germline, CDR1 is MGHRA, CDR2 YSYEKL. DNA of the CDR3: TGCGCCAGCAGCGGTAGGGCAGGGGGGCCAGATACGCAGTATTTT. Amino acid sequence: CASSGRAGGPDTQYF.

V is TRBV5-1 and J is TRBJ2-2; perhaps TRBD1 as D (5 bases). The V and J ends lost 1 base and 3 bases respectively, with 10 bases between them. CDR1 SGHRS and CDR2 YFSETQ come from the germline V gene. The CDR3 contains 15 residues. The CDR3 protein is CASSLFLGDTGELFF. The DNA for the CDR3 is TGCGCCAGCAGCTTGTTCTTAGGGGACACCGGGGAGCTGTTTTTT.

For the CDR3, the DNA is TGTGCCAGCAGTTACATACAGGGGGCTGAAGCTTTCTTT. It is translated as CASSYIQGAEAFF. The chain carries TRBV6-5 and TRBJ1-1; 8 bases fit TRBD1. After removal of 2 bases from V and 6 bases from J, the junction contained 2 bases not matched to a gene. Germline values: CDR1 MNHEY, CDR2 SVGAGI. The CDR3 totals 13 residues.

This CDR3 is CASSIPRANSPLHF. The CDR3 DNA follows: TGTGCCAGCAGTATACCCCGTGCGAATTCACCCCTCCACTTT. The rearrangement joins TRBV6-5 to TRBJ1-6, with no clear D. V was clipped by 5 bases and J by 7 bases, with 12 bases between them. Germline loops: CDR1 MNHEY, CDR2 SVGAGI. The CDR3 is made up of 14 amino acids.

A single count supports this clone. This CDR3 is CASSSTISGNTIYF. CDR3 DNA sequence: TGTGCCAGCAGTTCTACTATCTCTGGAAACACCATATATTTT. The chain couples TRBV28 to TRBJ1-3, with D unresolved. This CDR3 comprises 14 residues. Trimming pared 4 bases from V and 0 bases from J, leaving 7 bases between. Germline lookup yields CDR1 MDHEN and CDR2 SYDVKM.

This chain's CDR3 is CASSGQGGNYGYTF. The CDR3 nucleotides are TGTGCCAGCTCAGGACAGGGGGGAAACTATGGCTACACCTTC. The rearrangement uses TRBV28 and TRBJ1-2; 10 bases are shared with TRBD1. V was pared by 8 bases and J by 2 bases, with 5 bases of the junction left unmatched. The CDR3 consists of 14 residues. Germline CDR1 is MDHEN and CDR2 is SYDVKM.

This rearrangement joins TRBV5-1 to TRBJ2-2; 7 bases are shared with TRBD2. Germline assignment: CDR1 SGHRS and CDR2 YFSETQ. There are 16 residues in the CDR3. Trimming removed 0 bases from V and 4 bases from J; junction bases left unmatched: 6. In nucleotides, the CDR3 is TGCGCCAGCAGCTTGGCCAGGCGGGAGCGCACCGGGGAGCTGTTTTTT. It is translated as CASSLARRERTGELFF.

The rearrangement uses TRBV7-9 and TRBJ1-5; 8 bases are shared with TRBD1. The germline V gene has CDR1 SEHNR and CDR2 FQNEAQ (reference sequence). The J segment lost 5 bases and the V segment lost 4 bases, leaving 4 bases of the junction unmatched. CDR3 length: 14 amino acids. This chain's CDR3 is CASSSGQGDQPQHF. The DNA of the CDR3 is TGTGCCAGCAGCTCAGGACAGGGCGATCAGCCCCAGCATTTT.

This clone was recorded once. This chain links TRBV9 with TRBJ1-6, with D hard to call. This CDR3 comprises 13 residues. Germline CDR1 and CDR2: SGDLS and YYNGEE. The V end was cut by 3 bases, the J end by 9 bases, with 10 bases between. In DNA, the CDR3 is TGTGCCAGCAGCGCCACGGTTGGTTCACCCCTCCACTTT. Protein: CASSATVGSPLHF.

The chain recombines TRBV3-1 (or the pseudogene TRBV3-2) with TRBJ1-3; D is perhaps TRBD1 (5 bases). V shed 6 bases and J shed 0 bases, with 12 bases lying between them. The V gene's germline CDR1 is LGHDT and CDR2 YNNKEL (reference sequence). The CDR3 is 15 amino acids. In DNA, the CDR3 is TGTGCCAGCAGTCAGGGCTCGGGCTCTGGAAACACCATATATTTT. This translates into CASSQGSGSGNTIYF.

The rearrangement links TRBV7-2 to TRBJ2-4; a weak D match, TRBD2 (5 bases). Germline V gene lookup returns CDR1 SGHTA and CDR2 FQGNSA. The CDR3 sequence is 15 residues long. V lost 2 bases to trimming and J lost 4 bases, with 12 bases between them. The CDR3 nucleotides are TGTGCCAGCAGCTTACAATCGGGGATGAAAAACATTCAGTACTTC. Its translation is CASSLQSGMKNIQYF. The full variable domain, in which reference TRBV7-2 and TRBJ2-4 provide the parts outside the CDR3, is GAGVSQSPSNKVTEKGKDVELRCDPISGHTALYWYRQSLGQGLEFLIYFQGNSAPDKSGLPSDRFSAERTGGSVSTLTIQRTQQEDSAVYLCASSLQSGMKNIQYFGAGTRLSVL.

This clone was found a few times. The V call is TRBV10-1, the J call TRBJ1-1; D is ambiguous. Germline V gene lookup returns CDR1 WNHNN and CDR2 SYGVQD (reference sequence). V shed 5 bases and J shed 1 base, with 8 bases lying between them. CDR3 length: 13 residues. CDR3: CASSLSANTEAFF. The CDR3, as DNA: TGCGCCAGCAGTCTTAGTGCGAACACTGAAGCTTTCTTT.

The chain has TRBV6-5 and TRBJ1-5; 9 nucleotides agree with TRBD1. V dropped 9 bases and J dropped 5; count of bases not matched to a gene: 11. Germline V gene data show CDR1 as MNHEY and CDR2 as SVGAGI. This CDR3 has 15 amino acids. The CDR3 here is CASKITGGSHQPQHF. The CDR3 DNA reads as TGTGCCAGTAAAATCACAGGGGGCAGTCATCAGCCCCAGCATTTT.

Of note for this clone: One junction end does not reproduce the germline sequence, and a read error may be involved. The rearrangement uses TRBV9 and TRBJ2-7; 8 nucleotides match TRBD2. The CDR3 contains 13 residues. Germline V lookup: CDR1 SGDLS, CDR2 YYNGEE. The CDR3 loop is CASSVGLRGLVRF. The CDR3 region has the DNA TGTGCCAGCAGCGTCGGCCTCCGGGGACTAGTCCGCTTC.

The chain carries TRBV28 and TRBJ2-7, with D hard to call. Germline V gene lookup returns CDR1 MDHEN and CDR2 SYDVKM. The CDR3 sequence is 13 residues long. The V end was cut by 8 bases, the J end by 2 bases, with 13 bases between. CDR3 sequence reads: CASEHQVTYEQYF. CDR3 coding DNA: TGTGCCAGCGAACATCAGGTAACCTACGAGCAGTACTTC. The full variable domain, with the rest looked up from reference TRBV28 and TRBJ2-7, is DVKVTQSSRYLVKRTGEKVFLECVQDMDHENMFWYRQDPGLGLRLIYFSYDVKMKEKGDIPEGYSVSREKKERFSLILESASTNQTSMYLCASEHQVTYEQYFGPGTRLTVT.

This clone has just a few counts. Written as DNA, the CDR3 is TGTGCCAGCAGTTCGAGGGGGGGCTACAATGAGCAGTTCTTC. It translates to CASSSRGGYNEQFF. The chain combines TRBV7-9 with TRBJ2-1, with D maybe TRBD2 (7 bases). CDR3 length equals 14 residues. Trimming stripped 6 bases from V and 3 bases from J, with 12 bases between. CDR1 is SEHNR and CDR2 is FQNEAQ in the germline V gene (reference sequence).

The chain combines TRBV5-6 with TRBJ2-2; D may be TRBD1 (6 bases). Trimming cost V 4 bases and J 0 bases, with 13 bases left between them. CDR1 is SGHDT and CDR2 is YYEEEE in the germline V gene. CDR3 length: 16 residues. The chain's CDR3 is CASSNPGQANTGELFF. The CDR3 DNA reads as TGTGCCAGCAGCAACCCGGGACAAGCGAACACCGGGGAGCTGTTTTTT.

The genes are TRBV11-2 and TRBJ1-1; D ambiguous. This CDR3 has 14 residues. Germline V CDR1 and CDR2: SGHAT, FQNNGV. V lost 1 base and J 5 bases, leaving 11 bases between the germline ends. CDR3 nucleotide sequence: TGTGCCAGCAGCTTAGGGTCTTCGGTGACTGAAGCTTTCTTT. It encodes CASSLGSSVTEAFF.

The CDR3 sequence is CASSIWTSGREQYF. CDR3 bases: TGTGCCAGTAGTATTTGGACTAGCGGGCGCGAGCAGTACTTC. The rearrangement links TRBV19 to TRBJ2-7, with 11 bases matching TRBD2. V was clipped by 3 bases and J by 6 bases; unmatched bases: 4. The CDR3 is 14 residues long. Germline V CDR1 and CDR2: LNHDA, SQIVND (reference sequence).

V and J are TRBV6-5 and TRBJ2-7; weak D call: TRBD1 (5 bases). The germline gives CDR1 MNHEY, CDR2 SVGAGI. Trimming left V 6 bases short and J 2 bases short, with 8 bases between. CDR3 length equals 12 residues. The CDR3 nucleotides read TGTGCCAGCAGACAAGGGGCCTACGAGCAGTACTTC. Amino acids: CASRQGAYEQYF.

The chain joins TRBV7-9 to TRBJ1-2; possible D gene TRBD1, 5 bases. V was cut by 3 bases and J by 1 base, with 15 bases left in between. Germline loops: CDR1 SEHNR, CDR2 FQNEAQ (reference sequence). This CDR3 spans 16 amino acids. The DNA for the CDR3 is TGTGCCAGCAGCTTCGGGACTCCGAATTTTAACTATGGCTACACCTTC. This sequence encodes CASSFGTPNFNYGYTF.

The genes are TRBV2 and TRBJ2-5; 7 bases line up with TRBD2. CDR3 length: 16 residues. Germline CDR1 and CDR2: SNHLY and FYNNEI. V lost 3 bases to trimming and J lost 3 bases; unmatched junction nucleotides: 10. CDR3 bases: TGTGCCAGCAGTGATGTTGGGGGGAGGGCTAAAGAGACCCAGTACTTC. As protein: CASSDVGGRAKETQYF.

This clone was picked up one time. The chain is built from TRBV14 and TRBJ1-2; 7 bases fit TRBD1. CDR3 length equals 15 residues. Germline V gene lookup returns CDR1 SGHDN and CDR2 FVKESK. V lost 3 bases, J lost 6 bases, and 10 bases stayed unmatched. For the CDR3, the DNA is TGTGCCAGCAGCCAGATAGGCGGCAGGGGGAATGGCTACACCTTC. It translates to CASSQIGGRGNGYTF.

V usage is TRBV18 and J usage is TRBJ1-4; 7 bases map to TRBD1. CDR1 KGHSH and CDR2 LQKENI come from the germline V gene. V lost 3 bases, J lost 5 bases, and 3 bases stayed unmatched. The CDR3 spans 14 residues. CDR3 sequence reads: CASSPQGENEKLFF. CDR3 DNA sequence: TGTGCCAGCTCACCCCAGGGGGAAAATGAAAAACTGTTTTTT.

The gene calls are TRBV29-1 and TRBJ1-2, with TRBD1 as a possible D gene (5 bases). CDR3 length equals 13 residues. Germline loops: CDR1 SQVTM, CDR2 ANQGSEA. V was shortened by 5 bases and J by 4 bases, with 14 bases between the two germline ends. CDR3 region: CSVRITGIYGYTF. The CDR3, as DNA: TGCAGCGTTAGAATAACAGGCATCTATGGCTACACCTTC.

This clone has only a few counts. The chain links TRBV20-1 to TRBJ2-1, with D unresolved. V was shortened by 4 bases and J by 8 bases, with 9 bases between the two germline ends. The CDR3 totals 11 residues. The V gene's germline CDR1 is DFQATT and CDR2 SNEGSKA (reference sequence). In DNA, the CDR3 is TGCAGTGCTAAGGAGCTCGATGAGCAGTTCTTC. It is translated as CSAKELDEQFF.